This T cell receptor (beta chain) came from a study of blood T cell repertoires in COVID-19. On the study more broadly: Material from acute and convalescent COVID-19 was sourced from the United States, Italy and Spain. PBMCs, B-cell-depleted T cells, or T cells provided the cDNA or gDNA that made up the material.

Original analysis: Amplifying reference gene primers gave estimates of nucleated cell counts. Method: immunoSEQ multiplex PCR; TCRdb's copy keeps in-frame clones and lacks some. V, J and clone size derive from that table, while D and trimming were established from the DNA sequence. The data hold around 50,000 clones, with roughly 85% observed a single time. Sequencing was carried out using peripheral blood. The clonotype comes from an elderly woman with acute or convalescent COVID-19.

CDR3 DNA: TGTGCTAGTGGTTTTGGGGGGACCTATGGCTACACCTTC. Translated: CASGFGGTYGYTF. The rearrangement joins TRBV12-5 to TRBJ1-2; possibly TRBD1 for D (5 bases). This CDR3 region has 13 residues. V was clipped by 3 bases and J by 4 bases, with 9 bases between them. The germline gives CDR1 LGHNT, CDR2 FRNRAP.